This TCR beta chain is from a study of blood T cell repertoires in COVID-19. In the original workflow: Scientists estimated how many nucleated cells there were by amplifying reference gene primers. Here immunoSEQ multiplex PCR was the method, and the copy in TCRdb shows in-frame clones only, minus some. V and J calls and clone size come straight from that table; D and trimming were deduced from the DNA. In the table there are hundreds of thousands of clones, approximately 80% of which are singletons. The CDR3 spans 15 residues. Germline V gene data show CDR1 as LGHNT and CDR2 as FRNRAP. This TCR came from a man younger than 40 with acute COVID-19. This sequence joins TRBV12-5 and TRBJ2-2; 9 nucleotides agree with TRBD2. The sequencing input was PBMCs or T cells enriched from blood (not recorded which). The chain's CDR3 is CASTGAGGYTGELFF. The CDR3 DNA sequence: TGTGCCTCTACGGGGGCGGGGGGGTACACCGGGGAGCTGTTTTTT.